A selection of T cell receptor beta chains follows, all from one sample in a study of cytomegalovirus exposure and HLA in healthy donors. Data came from immunoSEQ multiplex PCR; TCRdb stores just in-frame clones and leaves some out. The data show about 170,000 clones, with 80% to 85% seen just once and less than 1% held by the top ten. Sequenced sample: PBMCs. Receptors originate from a girl aged 2 to 9 in good health and CMV-seropositive. The CDR3 runs from the conserved cysteine through the conserved F or W. A D gene is named only where the DNA matches it firmly. For some rows the clone size is stated as once, few or many, or as a class when expanded; others skip it.

V gene	clone size	J gene	D gene	CDR3 protein	CDR3 DNA
TRBV2	-	TRBJ1-2	TRBD1	CASRPRTGGGYGYTF	TGTGCCAGCAGACCCCGGACAGGGGGGGGCTATGGCTACACCTTC
TRBV30	-	TRBJ1-5	-	CAWSGDGRNQPQHF	TGTGCCTGGAGTGGTGACGGGAGAAATCAGCCCCAGCATTTT
TRBV29-1	-	TRBJ1-2	-	CSVRAQGRGFYGYTF	TGCAGCGTTAGAGCCCAGGGAAGAGGCTTCTATGGCTACACCTTC
TRBV30	-	TRBJ2-1	-	CAWRGDSRSSEQFF	TGTGCCTGGAGGGGGGACTCTAGATCAAGTGAGCAGTTCTTC
TRBV5-5	few	TRBJ2-7	TRBD1	CASSSRGQYEQYF	TGTGCCAGCAGTTCAAGGGGGCAATACGAGCAGTACTTC
TRBV19	-	TRBJ1-4	TRBD1	CASSPDRVYEKLFF	TGTGCCAGTAGTCCGGACAGGGTTTATGAAAAACTGTTTTTT
TRBV21-1	-	TRBJ2-5	-	CASSKSREKLETQYF	TGTGCCAGCAGCAAATCCCGGGAAAAACTCGAGACCCAGTACTTC
TRBV27	-	TRBJ2-7	-	CASRGENPYYEQYF	TGTGCCAGCCGAGGCGAGAACCCCTACTACGAGCAGTACTTC
TRBV7-6	-	TRBJ2-5	TRBD2	CASSLEGTSGSQETQYF	TGTGCCAGCAGCTTAGAAGGAACTAGCGGGAGCCAAGAGACCCAGTACTTC
TRBV6-1	-	TRBJ2-7	TRBD1	CASSISGTGGYEQYF	TGTGCCAGCAGTATCTCCGGGACAGGGGGCTACGAGCAGTACTTC
TRBV6-5	-	TRBJ1-2	TRBD1	CASSPDRGYGYTF	TGTGCCAGCAGTCCTGACAGGGGCTATGGCTACACCTTC
TRBV14	-	TRBJ2-2	-	CASSQFQGNTGELFF	TGTGCCAGCAGCCAATTCCAGGGGAACACCGGGGAGCTGTTTTTT
TRBV27	-	TRBJ2-3	-	CASSPIAGTSWVRTDTQYF	TGTGCCAGCAGTCCCATCGCCGGGACTTCCTGGGTCCGCACAGATACGCAGTATTTT
TRBV6-1	-	TRBJ1-2	TRBD1	CASKVGSTGVEGYTF	TGTGCCAGCAAAGTCGGGAGCACAGGGGTGGAGGGCTACACCTTC
TRBV5-1	few	TRBJ2-1	TRBD1	CASSLTGGSYNEQFF	TGCGCCAGCAGCTTGACAGGGGGCTCCTACAATGAGCAGTTCTTC
TRBV27	-	TRBJ2-7	-	CASSLGSEQYF	TGTGCCAGCTCCCTTGGGAGCGAGCAGTACTTC
TRBV4-2	-	TRBJ1-2	-	CASSQPGQYYGYTF	TGTGCCAGCAGCCAACCCGGACAGTACTATGGCTACACCTTC
TRBV28	-	TRBJ1-2	-	CASSRAGYLDYGYTF	TGTGCCAGCAGTCGGGCGGGCTATCTCGACTATGGCTACACCTTC
TRBV5-4	-	TRBJ1-1	-	CASSNGTRGTEAFF	TGTGCCAGCAGCAATGGGACAAGGGGCACTGAAGCTTTCTTT
TRBV5-4	-	TRBJ2-1	-	CASSLSQAPYNEQFF	TGTGCCAGCAGCCTTAGTCAGGCCCCCTACAATGAGCAGTTCTTC
TRBV4-1	-	TRBJ2-5	TRBD2	CASSPRTSGLGQETQYF	TGCGCCAGCAGCCCTCGGACTAGCGGGTTGGGACAAGAGACCCAGTACTTC
TRBV5-6	-	TRBJ1-4	-	CASSRDVGREKLFF	TGTGCCAGCAGCCGAGACGTGGGGCGCGAAAAACTGTTTTTT
TRBV4-1	-	TRBJ2-5	-	CASSQDFSRETQYF	TGCGCCAGCAGCCAAGATTTCTCCCGAGAGACCCAGTACTTC
TRBV30	once	TRBJ2-7	TRBD1	CAWSSGQGVNEQYF	TGTGCCTGGAGTTCCGGACAGGGGGTAAATGAGCAGTACTTC
TRBV6-1	-	TRBJ1-4	-	CASRPTTGLEEKLFF	TGTGCCAGCAGACCTACTACAGGACTAGAGGAAAAACTGTTTTTT
TRBV5-6	-	TRBJ1-1	-	CASSLANTEAFF	TGTGCCAGCAGCCTAGCTAACACTGAAGCTTTCTTT
TRBV30	-	TRBJ1-1	-	CACIPRGAGPEAFF	TGTGCCTGTATCCCACGGGGGGCCGGGCCTGAAGCTTTCTTT
TRBV27	-	TRBJ2-5	-	CASSLSKGRETQYF	TGTGCCAGCAGTTTATCGAAGGGGCGGGAGACCCAGTACTTC
TRBV13	-	TRBJ2-2	TRBD2	CASSLGLAGPTGELFF	TGTGCCAGCAGCTTGGGACTAGCGGGACCCACCGGGGAGCTGTTTTTT
TRBV29-1	-	TRBJ1-1	-	CSVDSGNTEAFF	TGCAGCGTTGACAGCGGGAACACTGAAGCTTTCTTT
TRBV6-5	-	TRBJ1-6	TRBD1	CASSIEQGSNSPLHF	TGTGCCAGCAGCATTGAACAGGGGTCAAATTCACCCCTCCACTTT
TRBV10-2	-	TRBJ2-3	-	CASSDGPRAETSTDTQYF	TGCGCCAGCAGTGACGGCCCGAGAGCGGAGACTAGCACAGATACGCAGTATTTT
TRBV6-5	-	TRBJ2-3	-	CASNPSRGTDTQYF	TGTGCCAGCAACCCGTCCCGGGGCACAGATACGCAGTATTTT
TRBV6-1	few	TRBJ2-1	TRBD2	CASTRLAGDNEQFF	TGTGCCAGCACCCGACTAGCGGGTGACAATGAGCAGTTCTTC
TRBV30	-	TRBJ2-6	-	CARAGLSGANVLTF	TGTGCCCGCGCGGGTTTGTCTGGGGCCAACGTCCTGACTTTC
TRBV30	-	TRBJ1-1	-	CAWWWSGNTEAFF	TGTGCCTGGTGGTGGTCGGGGAACACTGAAGCTTTCTTT
TRBV4-1	-	TRBJ1-2	-	CASSHLGGDGYTF	TGCGCCAGCAGCCACCTGGGAGGCGATGGCTACACCTTC
TRBV4-1	few	TRBJ2-1	-	CASSQGAGRASAETYNEQFF	TGCGCCAGCAGCCAAGGAGCCGGCAGGGCCAGCGCGGAGACCTACAATGAGCAGTTCTTC
TRBV30	once	TRBJ2-5	TRBD2	CAWSPLTSVGETQYF	TGTGCCTGGAGCCCACTTACTAGCGTTGGAGAGACCCAGTACTTC
TRBV27	few	TRBJ1-5	-	CASSLRRAGPSREPQHF	TGTGCCAGCAGTTTAAGGAGGGCAGGTCCCAGCCGAGAGCCCCAGCATTTT
TRBV5-1	-	TRBJ2-1	-	CASSLETGEGYEQFF	TGCGCCAGCAGCTTGGAGACAGGGGAGGGGTATGAGCAGTTCTTC
TRBV5-4	-	TRBJ1-2	-	CASSLVATYGYTF	TGTGCCAGCAGCTTGGTAGCCACCTATGGCTACACCTTC
TRBV5-1	-	TRBJ2-2	TRBD2	CASSQGTSGSTGELFF	TGCGCCAGCAGCCAAGGGACTAGCGGGAGTACCGGGGAGCTGTTTTTT
TRBV20-1	-	TRBJ2-5	-	CSASQETQYF	TGCAGTGCTTCGCAAGAGACCCAGTACTTC
TRBV30	-	TRBJ1-4	TRBD1	CAWSEKTGGEEKLFF	TGTGCCTGGAGTGAGAAGACAGGGGGAGAAGAAAAACTGTTTTTT
TRBV6-1	once	TRBJ2-3	TRBD2	CASSERLRISGSRDTQYF	TGTGCCAGCAGTGAAAGGTTAAGAATTAGCGGGAGCAGAGATACGCAGTATTTT
TRBV5-5	-	TRBJ1-1	-	CASSLTVNTEAFF	TGTGCCAGCAGCTTAACAGTGAACACTGAAGCTTTCTTT
TRBV19	-	TRBJ2-7	TRBD2	CASSTPPRTSGMVEQYF	TGTGCCAGTAGTACCCCACCTCGGACTAGCGGGATGGTCGAGCAGTACTTC
TRBV9	-	TRBJ1-2	-	CASSGQAFYGYTF	TGTGCCAGCAGCGGACAGGCCTTCTATGGCTACACCTTC
TRBV6-1	-	TRBJ1-2	-	CASSPTLPGGYTF	TGTGCCAGCAGCCCGACCTTACCGGGTGGCTACACCTTC
TRBV28	-	TRBJ1-4	-	CASSPRGVGNEKLFF	TGTGCCAGCAGCCCCAGGGGCGTCGGTAATGAAAAACTGTTTTTT
TRBV5-1	-	TRBJ2-1	TRBD2	CASSLILAGSNEQFF	TGCGCCAGCAGCTTGATACTAGCGGGTTCCAATGAGCAGTTCTTC
TRBV13	-	TRBJ2-7	TRBD1	CASSSRDREMNEQYF	TGTGCCAGCAGCTCCAGAGACAGGGAAATGAACGAGCAGTACTTC
TRBV20-1	-	TRBJ2-5	-	CSARVLATQYF	TGCAGTGCTAGGGTTTTAGCGACCCAGTACTTC
TRBV6-5	-	TRBJ2-6	-	CASSYDESSGANVLTF	TGTGCCAGCAGTTATGATGAGAGCTCTGGGGCCAACGTCCTGACTTTC
TRBV4-1	once	TRBJ2-2	-	CASGYVQGAGELFF	TGCGCCAGCGGGTATGTTCAGGGTGCCGGGGAGCTGTTTTTT
TRBV6-1	-	TRBJ2-1	TRBD2	CASSDGLAGDEQFF	TGTGCCAGCAGTGATGGACTAGCAGGCGATGAGCAGTTCTTC
TRBV6-5	-	TRBJ2-7	TRBD1	CASSRTDRGSYEQYF	TGTGCCAGCAGCCGAACGGACAGGGGCTCCTACGAGCAGTACTTC
TRBV6-1	-	TRBJ2-2	TRBD2	CASSAPGGADTGELFF	TGTGCCAGCAGTGCGCCGGGGGGGGCCGACACCGGGGAGCTGTTTTTT